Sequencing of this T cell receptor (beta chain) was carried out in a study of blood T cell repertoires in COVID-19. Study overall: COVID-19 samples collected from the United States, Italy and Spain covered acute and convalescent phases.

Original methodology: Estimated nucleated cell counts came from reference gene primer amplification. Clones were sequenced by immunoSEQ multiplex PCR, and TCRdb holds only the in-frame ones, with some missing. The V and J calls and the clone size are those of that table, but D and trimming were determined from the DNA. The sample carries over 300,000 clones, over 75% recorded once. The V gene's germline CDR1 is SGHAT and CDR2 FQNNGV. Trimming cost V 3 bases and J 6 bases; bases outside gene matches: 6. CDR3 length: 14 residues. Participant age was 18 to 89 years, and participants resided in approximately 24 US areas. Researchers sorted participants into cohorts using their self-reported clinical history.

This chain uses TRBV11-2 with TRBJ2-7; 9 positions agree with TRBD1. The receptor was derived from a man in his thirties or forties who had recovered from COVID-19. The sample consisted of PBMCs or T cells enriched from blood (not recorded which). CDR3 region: CASSFVGGQGEQYF. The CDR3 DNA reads TGTGCCAGCAGCTTTGTTGGGGGACAGGGCGAGCAGTACTTC. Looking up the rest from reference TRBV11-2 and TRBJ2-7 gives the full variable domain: EAGVAQSPRYKIIEKRQSVAFWCNPISGHATLYWYQQILGQGPKLLIQFQNNGVVDDSQLPKDRFSAERLKGVDSTLKIQPAKLEDSAVYLCASSFVGGQGEQYFGPGTRLTVT.